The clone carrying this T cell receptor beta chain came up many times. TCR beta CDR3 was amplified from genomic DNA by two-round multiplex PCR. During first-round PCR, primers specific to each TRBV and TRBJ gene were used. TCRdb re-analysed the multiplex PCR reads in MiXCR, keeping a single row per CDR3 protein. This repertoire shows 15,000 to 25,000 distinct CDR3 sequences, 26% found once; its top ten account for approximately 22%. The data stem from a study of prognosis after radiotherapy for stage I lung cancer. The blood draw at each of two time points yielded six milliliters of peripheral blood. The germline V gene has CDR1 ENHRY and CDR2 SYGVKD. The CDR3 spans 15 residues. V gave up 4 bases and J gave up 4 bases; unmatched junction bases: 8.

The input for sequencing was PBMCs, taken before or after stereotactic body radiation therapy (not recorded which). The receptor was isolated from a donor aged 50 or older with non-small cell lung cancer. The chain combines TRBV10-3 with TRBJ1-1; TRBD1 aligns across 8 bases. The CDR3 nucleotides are TGTGCCATCAGTGTGGAGCAGGGGGCGGTCACTGAAGCTTTCTTT. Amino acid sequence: CAISVEQGAVTEAFF.